This T cell receptor beta chain emerged from a study of Graves' ophthalmopathy and Graves' hyperthyroidism. V was clipped by 4 bases and J by 1 base, with 20 bases between them. There are 17 residues in the CDR3. The authors amplified TCR beta CDR3 regions, and they did so from RNA transcripts for repertoire sequencing. Second-round multiplex PCR followed a first-round RT-PCR using HTBI primers. TCRdb reprocessed the multiplex PCR reads with MiXCR, giving one entry per CDR3 protein. Of fewer than 600,000 distinct CDR3 sequences in the sample, around an eighth were seen once. This clonotype occurred a few times.

The V gene is TRBV12-3 or TRBV12-4, the J gene TRBJ2-7, with D unclear. The sequenced sample consisted of blood. The origin of this receptor is a woman aged 25 to 45 with Graves' ophthalmopathy. The CDR3: CASSSQKTATGSYEQYF. In nucleotides, the CDR3 is TGTGCCAGCAGTTCCCAAAAGACCGCCACCGGATCCTACGAGCAGTACTTC.